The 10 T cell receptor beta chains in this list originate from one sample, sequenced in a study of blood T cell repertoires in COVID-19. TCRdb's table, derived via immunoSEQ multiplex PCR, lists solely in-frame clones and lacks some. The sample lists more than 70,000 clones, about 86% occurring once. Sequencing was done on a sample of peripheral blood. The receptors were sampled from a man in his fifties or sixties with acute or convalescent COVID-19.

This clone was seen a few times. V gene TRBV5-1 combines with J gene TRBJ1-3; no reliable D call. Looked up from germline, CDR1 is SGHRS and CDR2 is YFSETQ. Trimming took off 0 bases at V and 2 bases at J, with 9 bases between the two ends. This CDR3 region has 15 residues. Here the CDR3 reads CASSLERSPGNTIYF. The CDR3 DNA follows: TGCGCCAGCAGCTTGGAGAGGTCTCCTGGAAACACCATATATTTT.

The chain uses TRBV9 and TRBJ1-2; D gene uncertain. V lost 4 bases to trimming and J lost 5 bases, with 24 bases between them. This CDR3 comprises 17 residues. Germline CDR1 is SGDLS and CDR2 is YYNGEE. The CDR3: CASSPNVRPGLLYGYTF. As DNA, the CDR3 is TGTGCCAGCAGCCCAAACGTCCGGCCAGGCTTGCTATATGGCTACACCTTC.

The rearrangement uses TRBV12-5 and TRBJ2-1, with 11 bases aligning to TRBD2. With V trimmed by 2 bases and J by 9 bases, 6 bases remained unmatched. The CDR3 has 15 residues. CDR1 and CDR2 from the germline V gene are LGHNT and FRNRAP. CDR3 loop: CASGLPGTSGPEQFF. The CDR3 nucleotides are TGTGCTAGTGGTTTGCCCGGGACTAGCGGTCCTGAGCAGTTCTTC.

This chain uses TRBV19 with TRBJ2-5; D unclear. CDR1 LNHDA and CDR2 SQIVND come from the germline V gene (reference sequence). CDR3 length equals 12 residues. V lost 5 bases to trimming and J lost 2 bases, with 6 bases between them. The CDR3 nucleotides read TGTGCCAGTAGTCCCCATCAAGAGACCCAGTACTTC. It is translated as CASSPHQETQYF.

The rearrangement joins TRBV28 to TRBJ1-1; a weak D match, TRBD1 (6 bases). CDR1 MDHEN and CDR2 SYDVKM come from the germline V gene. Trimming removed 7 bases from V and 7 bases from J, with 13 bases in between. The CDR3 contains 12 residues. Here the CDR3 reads CASMNQGIEAFF. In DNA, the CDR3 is TGTGCCAGCATGAACCAGGGGATTGAAGCTTTCTTT.

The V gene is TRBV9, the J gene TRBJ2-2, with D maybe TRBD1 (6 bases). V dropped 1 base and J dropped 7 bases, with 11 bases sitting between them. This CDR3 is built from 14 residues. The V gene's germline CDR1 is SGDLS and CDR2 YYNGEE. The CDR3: CASSVFQGRGELFF. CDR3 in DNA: TGTGCCAGCAGCGTATTCCAGGGGCGCGGGGAGCTGTTTTTT.

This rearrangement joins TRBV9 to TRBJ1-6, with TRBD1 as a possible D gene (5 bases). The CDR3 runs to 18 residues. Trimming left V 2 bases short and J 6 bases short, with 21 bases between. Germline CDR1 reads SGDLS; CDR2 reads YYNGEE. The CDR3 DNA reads TGTGCCAGCAGCGTTCTCGACGGCTGGGGCCTGATTAATTCACCCCTCCACTTT. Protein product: CASSVLDGWGLINSPLHF.

CDR3: CASTGGHQPQHF. The DNA for the CDR3 is TGCGCCAGCACCGGCGGGCATCAGCCCCAGCATTTT. This sequence joins TRBV10-1 and TRBJ1-5; D gene uncertain. Trimming pared 7 bases from V and 5 bases from J, leaving 9 bases between. The CDR3 runs 12 residues. The V gene's germline CDR1 is WNHNN and CDR2 SYGVQD (reference sequence).

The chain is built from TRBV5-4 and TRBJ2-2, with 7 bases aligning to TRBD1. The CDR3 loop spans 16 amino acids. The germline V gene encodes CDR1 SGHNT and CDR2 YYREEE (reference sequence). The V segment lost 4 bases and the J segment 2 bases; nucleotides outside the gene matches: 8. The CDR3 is CASSNPGTVNTGELFF. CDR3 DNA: TGTGCCAGCAGCAATCCCGGGACAGTTAACACCGGGGAGCTGTTTTTT. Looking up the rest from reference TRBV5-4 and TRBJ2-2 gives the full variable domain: ETGVTQSPTHLIKTRGQQVTLRCSSQSGHNTVSWYQQALGQGPQFIFQYYREEENGRGNFPPRFSGLQFPNYSSELNVNALELDDSALYLCASSNPGTVNTGELFFGEGSRLTVL.

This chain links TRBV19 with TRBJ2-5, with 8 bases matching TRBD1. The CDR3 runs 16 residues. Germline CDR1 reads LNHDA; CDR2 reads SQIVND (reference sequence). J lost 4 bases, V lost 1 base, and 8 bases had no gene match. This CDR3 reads CASSIGGSGGAETQYF. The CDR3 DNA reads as TGTGCCAGTAGTATAGGGGGCTCAGGGGGCGCAGAGACCCAGTACTTC.